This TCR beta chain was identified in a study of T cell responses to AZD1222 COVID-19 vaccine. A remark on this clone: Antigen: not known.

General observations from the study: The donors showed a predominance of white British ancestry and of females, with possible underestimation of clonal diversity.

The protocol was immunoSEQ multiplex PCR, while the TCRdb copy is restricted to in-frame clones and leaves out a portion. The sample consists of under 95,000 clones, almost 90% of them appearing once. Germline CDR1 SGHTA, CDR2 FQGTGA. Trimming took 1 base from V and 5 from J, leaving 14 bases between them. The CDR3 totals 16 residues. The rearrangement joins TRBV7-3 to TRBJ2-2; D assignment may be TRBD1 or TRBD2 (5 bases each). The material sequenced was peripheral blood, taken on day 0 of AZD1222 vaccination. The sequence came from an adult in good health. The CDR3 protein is CASSLNSGLSTGELFF. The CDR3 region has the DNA TGTGCCAGCAGCTTAAATTCGGGGCTTTCGACCGGGGAGCTGTTTTTT.